This T cell receptor (beta chain) was captured by sequencing in a study of T cell repertoires in ileal Crohn's disease (dated by TCRdb to about 2019). At the level of the whole study: The median duration of disease was around 7.3 years, and at the time of surgery approximately 33% of patients were active smokers. Endoscopic postoperative recurrence was defined as a Rutgeerts score above i0. The study was conducted in parallel with a multicentre cohort built to find predictors of early endoscopic recurrence after ileocolonic resection. Every patient underwent surgery because of a complication, which was stricturing disease in roughly 60% of cases and penetrating disease in around 40%. About half of the patients received postoperative therapy: 11 received thiopurines and approximately 19 received anti-TNF agents. The TCR repertoire was analysed in over 50 patients with Crohn's disease drawn from a prospective multicentre cohort. A total of 170 or so mucosal samples from 57 patients were sequenced, with samples obtained at several locations on the surgical specimen and at postoperative endoscopy. Findings and caveats that apply to the study as a whole: Patients who were active smokers at surgery had a significantly higher proportion of clonal expansions than non-smokers (approximately 28% vs 17%, p=0.02). Only a subgroup of patients, of unstated size, had their mucosal CD4 and CD8 T cells sorted and sequenced. Compared with CD4 T cells, sorted CD8 T cells contained more high-frequency clones, which suggests that the mucosal expansions were mostly CD8. Higher high-frequency clone percentages at surgery were associated with endoscopic recurrence; all patients with clonality above 26.8% (18/57) had recurrence.

Roughly 0.55 micrograms of biopsy DNA per sample were submitted for commercial TCRB immunosequencing. A two-step, amplification bias-controlled multiplex PCR was used by Adaptive Biotechnology to amplify CDR3 regions from genomic DNA. Primers covering every V and J gene segment were used in the first PCR, while barcodes and Illumina adapters were added in the second PCR. CDR3 libraries were sequenced on an Illumina instrument. The original methods were these. Vendor-provided pipelines were combined with custom analysis of raw data in R/Bioconductor under R version 3.3.0. Clonality, ranging from 0 to 1, was calculated as the inverse of the normalised Shannon entropy of all productive clones. High-frequency clones were defined as the share of the repertoire taken up by the top 100 clones, keeping only clones that passed a 95% confidence test. The Simpson index measured repertoire diversity, and the Morisita-Horn index measured overlap between samples. TCRdb took over this immuneACCESS table, retaining in-frame rearrangements with V and J assigned. Such tables are incomplete; in checked studies, under half of the missing clones stem from an unresolved V gene, and the remainder is unexplained. V and J calls and clone size are given by that table; D and trimming were obtained from the DNA. The table for this sample lists 2,000 to 2,500 clones; roughly 90% of them were counted only once. The biggest ten clones account for 5% to 7% of the sample.

Reading from cysteine to phenylalanine, the CDR3 counts 14 amino acids. The sequence is cut down to CDR3 DNA, 42 bases in frame from base 1. V is reduced by 7 bases and J by 0 bases, leaving a spacing of 10 bases between them. CDR1 and CDR2 were assigned from the germline V gene as SGHNT and YENEEA. Note on this clone: Its antigen is not yet known. No quality values exist for individual bases; no much larger clone is one base distant.

Adults with ileal or ileocolonic Crohn's disease and an indication for ileocolonic resection were eligible for inclusion. Before DNA extraction, whole ileal mucosal biopsies were kept frozen at -80 degrees C. Genomic DNA was isolated from frozen whole biopsies using a TRizol-based method, and the DNA was quantified with a NanoDrop 2000 spectrophotometer. The V and J segments used are TRBV11-3 and TRBJ1-3; the D gene is not confidently resolved. Sequencing was done on a sample of ileal tissue. The sequence was collected from an adult with Crohn's disease. The CDR3 here reads CASIGENSGNTIYF. DNA sequence: TGTGCCAGCATCGGGGAAAACTCTGGAAACACCATATATTTT.